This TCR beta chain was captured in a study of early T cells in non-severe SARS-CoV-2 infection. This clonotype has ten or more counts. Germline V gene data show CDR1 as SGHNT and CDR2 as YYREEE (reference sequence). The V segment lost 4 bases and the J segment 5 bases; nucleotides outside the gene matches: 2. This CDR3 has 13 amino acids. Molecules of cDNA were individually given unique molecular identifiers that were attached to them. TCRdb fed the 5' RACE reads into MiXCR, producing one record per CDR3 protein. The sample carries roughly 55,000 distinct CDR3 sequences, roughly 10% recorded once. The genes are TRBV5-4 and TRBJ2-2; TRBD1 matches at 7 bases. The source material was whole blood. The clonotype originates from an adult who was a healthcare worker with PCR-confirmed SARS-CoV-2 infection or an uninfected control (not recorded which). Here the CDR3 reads CASSPRGTGELFF. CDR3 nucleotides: TGTGCCAGCAGCCCCAGGGGGACCGGGGAGCTGTTTTTT. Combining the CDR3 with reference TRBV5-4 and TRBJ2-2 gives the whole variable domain ETGVTQSPTHLIKTRGQQVTLRCSSQSGHNTVSWYQQALGQGPQFIFQYYREEENGRGNFPPRFSGLQFPNYSSELNVNALELDDSALYLCASSPRGTGELFFGEGSRLTVL.